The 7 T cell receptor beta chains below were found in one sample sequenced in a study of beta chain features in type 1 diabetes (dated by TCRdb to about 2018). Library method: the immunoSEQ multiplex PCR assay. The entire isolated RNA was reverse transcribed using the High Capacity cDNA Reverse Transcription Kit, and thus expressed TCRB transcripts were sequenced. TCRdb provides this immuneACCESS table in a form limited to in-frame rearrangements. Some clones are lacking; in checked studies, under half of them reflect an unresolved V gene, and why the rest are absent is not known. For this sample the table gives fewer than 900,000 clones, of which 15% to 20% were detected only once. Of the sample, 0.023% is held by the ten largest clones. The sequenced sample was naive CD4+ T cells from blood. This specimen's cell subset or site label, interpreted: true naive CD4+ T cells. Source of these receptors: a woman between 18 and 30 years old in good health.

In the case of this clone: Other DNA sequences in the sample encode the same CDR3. This CDR3 is CASSYSGGTDTQYF. DNA of the CDR3: TGTGCCAGCAGTTACTCCGGCGGCACAGATACGCAGTATTTT. The rearrangement links TRBV6-6 to TRBJ2-3; D is unclear. Trimming removed 0 bases at V and 1 base at J, with 5 bases between. Germline CDR1 MNHNY, CDR2 SVGAGI (reference sequence). The CDR3 runs 14 residues.

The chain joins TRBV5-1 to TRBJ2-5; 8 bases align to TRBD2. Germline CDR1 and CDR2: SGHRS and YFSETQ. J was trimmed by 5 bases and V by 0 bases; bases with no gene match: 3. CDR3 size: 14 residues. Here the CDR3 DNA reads TGCGCCAGCAGCTTGGGGACTAGCTGGGAGACCCAGTACTTC. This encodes CASSLGTSWETQYF.

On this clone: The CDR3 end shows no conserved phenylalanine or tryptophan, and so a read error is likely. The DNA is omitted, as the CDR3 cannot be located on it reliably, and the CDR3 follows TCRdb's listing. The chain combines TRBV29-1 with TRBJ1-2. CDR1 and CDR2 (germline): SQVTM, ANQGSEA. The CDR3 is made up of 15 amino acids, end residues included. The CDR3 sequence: CSVTPNGAGGGVSRL.

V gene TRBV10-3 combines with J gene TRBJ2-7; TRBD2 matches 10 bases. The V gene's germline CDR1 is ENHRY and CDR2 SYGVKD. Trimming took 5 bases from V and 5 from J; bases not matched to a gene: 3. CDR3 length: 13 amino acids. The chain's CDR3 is CAISLAGADEQYF. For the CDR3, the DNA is TGTGCCATCAGTCTAGCGGGAGCGGACGAGCAGTACTTC.

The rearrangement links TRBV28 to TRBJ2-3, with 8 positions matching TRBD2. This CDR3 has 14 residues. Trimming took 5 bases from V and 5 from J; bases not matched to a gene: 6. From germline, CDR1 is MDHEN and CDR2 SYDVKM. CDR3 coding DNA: TGTGCCAGCAGTACAGCGGGAGTAAGAGATACGCAGTATTTT. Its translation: CASSTAGVRDTQYF. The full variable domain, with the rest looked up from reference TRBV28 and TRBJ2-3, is DVKVTQSSRYLVKRTGEKVFLECVQDMDHENMFWYRQDPGLGLRLIYFSYDVKMKEKGDIPEGYSVSREKKERFSLILESASTNQTSMYLCASSTAGVRDTQYFGPGTRLTVL.

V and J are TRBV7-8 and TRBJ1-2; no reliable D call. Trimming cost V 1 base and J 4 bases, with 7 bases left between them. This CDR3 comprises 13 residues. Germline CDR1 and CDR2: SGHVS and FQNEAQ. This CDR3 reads CASSLGQPYGYTF. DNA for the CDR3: TGTGCCAGCAGCTTAGGGCAGCCCTATGGCTACACCTTC.

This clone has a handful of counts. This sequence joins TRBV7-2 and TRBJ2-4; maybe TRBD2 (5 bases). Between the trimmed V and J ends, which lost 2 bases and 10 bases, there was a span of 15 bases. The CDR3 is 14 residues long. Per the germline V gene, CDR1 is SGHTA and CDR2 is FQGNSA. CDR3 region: CASSLYVDSKIQYF. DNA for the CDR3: TGTGCCAGCAGCTTATATGTGGACTCCAAAATTCAGTACTTC.